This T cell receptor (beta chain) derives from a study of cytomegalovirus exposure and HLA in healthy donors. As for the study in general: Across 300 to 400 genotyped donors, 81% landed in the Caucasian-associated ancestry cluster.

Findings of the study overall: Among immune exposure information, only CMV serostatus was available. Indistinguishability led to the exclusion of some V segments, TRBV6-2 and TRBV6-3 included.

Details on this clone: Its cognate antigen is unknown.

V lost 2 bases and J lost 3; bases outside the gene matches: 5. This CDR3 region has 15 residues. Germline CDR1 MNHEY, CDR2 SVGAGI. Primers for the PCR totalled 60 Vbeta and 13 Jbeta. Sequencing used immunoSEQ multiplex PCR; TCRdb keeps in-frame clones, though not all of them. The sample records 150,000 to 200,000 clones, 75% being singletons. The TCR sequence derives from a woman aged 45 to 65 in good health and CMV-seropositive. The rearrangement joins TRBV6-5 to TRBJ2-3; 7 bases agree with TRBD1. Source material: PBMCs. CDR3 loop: CASSYRTGITDTQYF. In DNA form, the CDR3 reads TGTGCCAGCAGTTACAGGACAGGTATTACAGATACGCAGTATTTT.